This T cell receptor (beta chain) was identified in a study of identical twins. V was pared by 3 bases and J by 5 bases, with 3 bases of the junction left unmatched. This CDR3 contains 14 residues. TCRdb analysed the 5' RACE reads with MiXCR anew, one entry per CDR3 protein. The sample carries about 470,000 distinct CDR3 sequences, around 24% recorded once. Another study also made use of these data, one on T cells expressing NK-cell markers. That source reports: TCR beta repertoires came from sorted CD3+CD56+NKG2C+, CD3+CD56+NKG2C- and CD3+CD56-NKG2C+ T cells. The share of CD8+ T cells held by dominant NKG2C+ clonotypes was about 1.0-7.5% in more than 5 donors.

V gene TRBV12-3 or TRBV12-4 combines with J gene TRBJ1-5; 8 nucleotides line up with TRBD1. This clonotype was sampled from a woman aged 18-29 years in good health. Sequencing was carried out using CD4+ T cells sorted from blood. Here the CDR3 DNA reads TGTGCCAGCAGTTTTGAGACAGGGGATCAGCCCCAGCATTTT. It is translated as CASSFETGDQPQHF.